The entry below describes one T cell receptor (beta chain). Its recognized antigen is unknown. No base-level quality is on record; no much larger clone is a single base apart. This sample was included in a study of Ad26.COV2.S vaccination and SARS-CoV-2 variants (dated by TCRdb to the early 2020s). General notes on the study: The specificity and breadth of SARS-CoV-2-reactive T cell receptors after Ad26.COV2.S vaccination were assessed by TCRbeta repertoire sequencing. A total of some 30 samples were included in the TCR-sequenced set, comprising approximately 20 Ad26.COV2.S vaccine recipients, 5 placebo recipients and 8 SARS-CoV-2 convalescent individuals. General findings and caveats noted by the study authors: Ad26.COV2.S recipients had higher spike-specific TCR breadth than placebo recipients (P = 0.0014). Comparable non-spike TCR breadth was observed between vaccine and placebo recipients, consistent with only spike being contained in the vaccine. According to the authors, total T cell responses may have been underestimated by the TCR breadth and depth analyses. After vaccination, spike-specific CD8+ and CD4+ T cell responses were reported to show substantial breadth.

The immunoSEQ Assay was used to sequence TCRbeta CDR3 regions. After extraction, genomic DNA underwent amplification by bias-controlled multiplex PCR, followed by high-throughput sequencing. In the source study's methods: To quantify the absolute abundance of every unique TCRbeta CDR3 region, sequences were collapsed and filtered. T cell fraction was estimated by normalization of TCRbeta template counts to usable DNA, with usable DNA being measured through amplification of reference genes present in all nucleated cells. Repertoire TCRs were annotated as SARS-CoV-2-specific when V gene, CDR3 amino acid sequence and J gene were exactly matched to a known reactive TCR set. The reference SARS-CoV-2 TCR set was obtained from MIRA and was filtered for enrichment in COVID-19-positive ImmuneCODE repertoires, whereby public or cross-reactive TCRs were removed. Using the MIRA antigens, annotated TCRs were further analysed by specific ORF or by position within an ORF. Breadth was defined as annotated unique rearrangements over total unique productive rearrangements; depth was the summed frequency of those rearrangements. Two-sided Wilcoxon rank-sum tests were applied when comparing TCR breadth between groups. TCRdb retrieved this table from immuneACCESS and kept in-frame rearrangements only. Not all clones are present; in checked studies, unresolved V genes account for under half, and no reason is known for the remainder. V, J and clone size are those of that table, while D and trimming were read from the DNA. The sample profile shows approximately 90,000 clones; approximately 77% of them were found once. Roughly 15% of the sample is in the top ten clones.

V is clipped by 0 bases and J by 0 bases, and the sequence between their germline boundaries is 7 bases long. The CDR3 has 16 amino acids, counting the end cysteine and phenylalanine. Of the read, only the CDR3 DNA is kept; its 48 bases are in frame from base 1. In the germline V gene, CDR1 corresponds to SGHRS and CDR2 to YFSETQ. The intended sense of this specimen's time point label: individuals recovered from natural SARS-CoV-2 infection. This material consisted of peripheral blood, taken after recovery from COVID-19. The clonotype was recovered from a human donor who had recovered from COVID-19. This receptor chain uses TRBV5-1 and TRBJ2-6; no D segment can be confidently identified. The DNA sequence is as follows: TGCGCCAGCAGCTTGGACGGAAACTCTGGGGCCAACGTCCTGACTTTC. This is translated as CASSLDGNSGANVLTF. The variable domain in full, with residues beyond the CDR3 obtained from the reference TRBV5-1 and TRBJ2-6 genes, is KAGVTQTPRYLIKTRGQQVTLSCSPISGHRSVSWYQQTPGQGLQFLFEYFSETQRNKGNFPGRFSGRQFSNSRSEMNVSTLELGDSALYLCASSLDGNSGANVLTFGAGSRLTVL.